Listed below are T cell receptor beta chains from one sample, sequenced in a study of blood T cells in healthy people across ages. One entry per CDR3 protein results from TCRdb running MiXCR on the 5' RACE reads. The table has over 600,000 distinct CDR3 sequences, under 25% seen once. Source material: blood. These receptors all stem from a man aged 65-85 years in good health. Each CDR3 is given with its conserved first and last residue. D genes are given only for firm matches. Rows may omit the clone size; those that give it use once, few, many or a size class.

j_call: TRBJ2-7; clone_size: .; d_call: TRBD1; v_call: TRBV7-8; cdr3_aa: CASSPSLGQGTYEQYF; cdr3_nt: TGTGCCAGCAGCCCCTCTTTGGGACAGGGGACCTACGAGCAGTACTTC
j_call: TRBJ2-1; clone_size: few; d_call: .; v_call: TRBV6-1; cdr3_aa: CASSELIEQFF; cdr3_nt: TGTGCCAGCAGTGAATTAATAGAGCAGTTCTTC
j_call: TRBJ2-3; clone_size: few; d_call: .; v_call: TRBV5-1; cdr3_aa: CASSLGRQVTDTQYF; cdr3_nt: TGCGCCAGCAGCTTAGGGAGACAAGTCACAGATACGCAGTATTTT
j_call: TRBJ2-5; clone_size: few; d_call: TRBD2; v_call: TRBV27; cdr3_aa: CASSLVRGAGEQYF; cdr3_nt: TGTGCCAGCAGTTTGGTTCGTGGGGCGGGGGAGCAGTACTTC
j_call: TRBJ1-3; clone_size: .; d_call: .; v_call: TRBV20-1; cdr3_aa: CSARTVPGNTIYF; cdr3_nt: TGCAGTGCGAGAACAGTGCCTGGAAACACCATATATTTT
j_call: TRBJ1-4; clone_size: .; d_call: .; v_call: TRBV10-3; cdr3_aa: CAIARETNEKLFF; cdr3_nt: TGTGCCATCGCCAGGGAAACAAATGAAAAACTGTTTTTT
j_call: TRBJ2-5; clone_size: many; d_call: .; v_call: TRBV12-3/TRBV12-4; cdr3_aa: CASSSPAQETQYF; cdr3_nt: TGTGCCAGCAGTAGTCCCGCACAAGAGACCCAGTACTTC
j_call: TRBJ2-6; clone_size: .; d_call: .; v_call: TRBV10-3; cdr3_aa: CAISASGVGANVLTF; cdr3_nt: TGTGCCATCAGTGCTTCGGGTGTTGGGGCCAACGTCCTGACTTTC
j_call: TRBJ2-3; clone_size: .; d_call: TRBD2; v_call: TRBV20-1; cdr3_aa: CSASLGLTGGLDTQYF; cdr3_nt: TGCAGTGCTAGCCTGGGCTTAACGGGAGGGCTGGATACGCAGTATTTT
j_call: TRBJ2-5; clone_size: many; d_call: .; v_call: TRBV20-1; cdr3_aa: CSASSTLETQYF; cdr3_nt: TGCAGTGCTAGTTCGACTTTAGAGACCCAGTACTTC
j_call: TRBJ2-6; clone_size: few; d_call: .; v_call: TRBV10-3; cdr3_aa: CAISEELVGAGANVLTF; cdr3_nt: TGTGCCATCAGTGAGGAACTAGTGGGAGCTGGGGCCAACGTCCTGACTTTC
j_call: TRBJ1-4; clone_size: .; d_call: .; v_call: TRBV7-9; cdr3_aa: CASSPNKAGDNEKLFF; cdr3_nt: TGTGCCAGCAGCCCTAATAAGGCAGGGGATAATGAAAAACTGTTTTTT
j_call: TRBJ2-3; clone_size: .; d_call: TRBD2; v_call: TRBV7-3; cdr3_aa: CASSFLAGDGDTQYF; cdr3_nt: TGTGCCAGCAGCTTTTTAGCGGGGGATGGGGATACGCAGTATTTT
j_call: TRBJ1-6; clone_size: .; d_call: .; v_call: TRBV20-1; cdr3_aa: CSARETQGSPLHF; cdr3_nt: TGCAGTGCTAGAGAAACACAGGGTTCACCCCTCCACTTT